This T cell receptor (beta chain) was found in a study of CD8+ T cells in alopecia areata. General observations from the study: Compared with normal scalp, lesional scalp had higher clonality and more expanded CD8+ clones.

CDR1 and CDR2 (germline): MNHEY, SVGAGI. The CDR3 has 16 residues. The V gene lost 0 bases and the J gene lost 4 bases, with 13 bases spanning the gap. The table lists this clone with a count of one. Its antigen is currently unknown. Sequencing used cDNA as its template, made by extracting RNA and reverse transcribing it. This table comes from immunoSEQ multiplex PCR, and its TCRdb copy is limited to in-frame clones, with some not included. The sample shows hundreds of thousands of clones, roughly 57% of them seen only once. The sequence came from a human donor with alopecia areata. The starting material was CD4+ T cells sorted from blood, obtained at week 0. This chain links TRBV6-5 with TRBJ2-1, with a possible D match to TRBD2 (6 bases). CDR3 sequence (DNA): TGTGCCAGCAGTTACTCGGGGGTAGCGGAGTACAATGAGCAGTTCTTC. This encodes CASSYSGVAEYNEQFF.